The rows below give T cell receptor beta chains drawn from one sample of a study of control samples from healthy donors and cancer patients. Method: immunoSEQ multiplex PCR; TCRdb's copy keeps in-frame clones and lacks some. The data show 170,000 or so clones, 90% seen once. The sequenced sample was blood. The receptors come from a woman between 45 and 65 years old in good health. Both conserved end residues are part of each CDR3. Fields, in order: CDR3 protein, CDR3 DNA, V gene, D gene, J gene, clone size. A D gene is named only where the DNA matches it firmly. Clone size appears in some rows only: once, few, many, or a class for an expanded clone.

CDR3aa: CASGWGVREQYF
CDR3nt: TGTGCCAGCGGGTGGGGGGTGCGTGAGCAGTACTTC
v_gene: TRBV2
d_gene: .
j_gene: TRBJ2-7
abundance: .

CDR3aa: CASSYRQESYEQYF
CDR3nt: TGTGCCAGTAGTTATCGCCAGGAGTCCTACGAGCAGTACTTC
v_gene: TRBV19
d_gene: .
j_gene: TRBJ2-7
abundance: .

CDR3aa: CASNWLGIHYEQYF
CDR3nt: TGTGCCAGCAATTGGTTGGGTATACACTACGAGCAGTACTTC
v_gene: TRBV28
d_gene: .
j_gene: TRBJ2-7
abundance: .

CDR3aa: CASTHPRGSTEAFF
CDR3nt: TGTGCCAGCACCCACCCCCGGGGATCGACTGAAGCTTTCTTT
v_gene: TRBV6-5
d_gene: .
j_gene: TRBJ1-1
abundance: .

CDR3aa: CASSRGRGGQPQHF
CDR3nt: TGTGCCAGCAGTCGAGGGAGAGGGGGTCAGCCCCAGCATTTT
v_gene: TRBV27
d_gene: .
j_gene: TRBJ1-5
abundance: .

CDR3aa: CASSLQGGAGTDTQYF
CDR3nt: TGTGCCAGCAGCCTACAGGGGGGGGCGGGCACAGATACGCAGTATTTT
v_gene: TRBV9
d_gene: .
j_gene: TRBJ2-3
abundance: .

CDR3aa: CASRRGGNQPQHF
CDR3nt: TGTGCCAGCCGTCGGGGGGGGAATCAGCCCCAGCATTTT
v_gene: TRBV27
d_gene: .
j_gene: TRBJ1-5
abundance: .

CDR3aa: CASSPDGKETQYF
CDR3nt: TGTGCCAGCTCACCAGACGGAAAAGAGACCCAGTACTTC
v_gene: TRBV18
d_gene: .
j_gene: TRBJ2-5
abundance: .

CDR3aa: CASSVGQASSYEQYF
CDR3nt: TGTGCCAGCAGCGTAGGACAGGCCTCCTCCTACGAGCAGTACTTC
v_gene: TRBV9
d_gene: .
j_gene: TRBJ2-7
abundance: .

CDR3aa: CASGNSGANVLTF
CDR3nt: TGTGCCAGTGGGAACTCTGGGGCCAACGTCCTGACTTTC
v_gene: TRBV19
d_gene: .
j_gene: TRBJ2-6
abundance: .

CDR3aa: CASSKREQGTGELFF
CDR3nt: TGTGCCAGCAGCAAAAGGGAGCAAGGGACCGGGGAGCTGTTTTTT
v_gene: TRBV21-1
d_gene: .
j_gene: TRBJ2-2
abundance: .

CDR3aa: CASSRLAGGQMEQFF
CDR3nt: TGTGCCAGCAGCCGACTAGCGGGGGGGCAAATGGAGCAGTTCTTC
v_gene: TRBV3-1/TRBV3-2
d_gene: TRBD2
j_gene: TRBJ2-1
abundance: .

CDR3aa: CASSFRGRDYNEQFF
CDR3nt: TGTGCCAGCAGCTTCAGGGGGCGCGACTACAATGAGCAGTTCTTC
v_gene: TRBV5-6
d_gene: TRBD1
j_gene: TRBJ2-1
abundance: .

CDR3aa: CASGYRASPLHF
CDR3nt: TGTGCCAGCGGGTATAGGGCTTCACCCCTCCACTTT
v_gene: TRBV13
d_gene: .
j_gene: TRBJ1-6
abundance: .

CDR3aa: CASSLGREQFF
CDR3nt: TGTGCCAGCAGCTTAGGTCGTGAGCAGTTCTTC
v_gene: TRBV27
d_gene: .
j_gene: TRBJ2-1
abundance: .

CDR3aa: CSASPSSGNTIYF
CDR3nt: TGCAGTGCTAGTCCTAGCTCTGGAAACACCATATATTTT
v_gene: TRBV20-1
d_gene: .
j_gene: TRBJ1-3
abundance: .

CDR3aa: CARSLGDRGTYNEQFF
CDR3nt: TGTGCCAGAAGCTTGGGGGACAGGGGGACTTACAATGAGCAGTTCTTC
v_gene: TRBV5-3
d_gene: TRBD1
j_gene: TRBJ2-1
abundance: .

CDR3aa: CASSMRGLAAGRPLNEQYF
CDR3nt: TGTGCCAGTAGTATGCGAGGGTTGGCGGCAGGGCGCCCCCTGAACGAGCAGTACTTC
v_gene: TRBV19
d_gene: .
j_gene: TRBJ2-7
abundance: .

CDR3aa: CASRKDRDLTDTQYF
CDR3nt: TGTGCCAGCAGGAAAGACAGGGACCTCACAGATACGCAGTATTTT
v_gene: TRBV2
d_gene: TRBD1
j_gene: TRBJ2-3
abundance: .

CDR3aa: CASSGEGGPRQPQHF
CDR3nt: TGTGCCAGCAGTGGTGAGGGAGGACCGCGCCAGCCCCAGCATTTT
v_gene: TRBV2
d_gene: .
j_gene: TRBJ1-5
abundance: .

CDR3aa: CASSPTNREQYF
CDR3nt: TGTGCCAGCTCACCCACCAACAGGGAGCAGTACTTC
v_gene: TRBV18
d_gene: .
j_gene: TRBJ2-7
abundance: .

CDR3aa: CASSPMGQGSNSPLHF
CDR3nt: TGTGCCAGCTCACCAATGGGACAAGGGTCCAATTCACCCCTCCACTTT
v_gene: TRBV18
d_gene: .
j_gene: TRBJ1-6
abundance: .

CDR3aa: CASTRTGNYGYTF
CDR3nt: TGTGCCAGCACCAGGACAGGAAACTATGGCTACACCTTC
v_gene: TRBV7-2
d_gene: TRBD1
j_gene: TRBJ1-2
abundance: .

CDR3aa: CATSTGPETQYF
CDR3nt: TGTGCCACCAGCACCGGACCGGAGACCCAGTACTTC
v_gene: TRBV15
d_gene: .
j_gene: TRBJ2-5
abundance: .

CDR3aa: CASSLERVTDTQYF
CDR3nt: TGCGCCAGCAGCTTGGAACGAGTCACAGATACGCAGTATTTT
v_gene: TRBV5-1
d_gene: .
j_gene: TRBJ2-3
abundance: few

CDR3aa: CASSPGYTGELFF
CDR3nt: TGCGCCAGCAGCCCTGGGTACACCGGGGAGCTGTTTTTT
v_gene: TRBV5-1
d_gene: .
j_gene: TRBJ2-2
abundance: once

CDR3aa: CAASQGPSYEQYF
CDR3nt: TGTGCCGCCTCACAGGGGCCTTCTTACGAGCAGTACTTC
v_gene: TRBV5-6
d_gene: TRBD1
j_gene: TRBJ2-7
abundance: .

CDR3aa: CASSQEAGGYNEQFF
CDR3nt: TGTGCCAGCAGCCAAGAGGCGGGGGGCTACAATGAGCAGTTCTTC
v_gene: TRBV4-2
d_gene: TRBD2
j_gene: TRBJ2-1
abundance: .

CDR3aa: CASSTDSSGNTIYF
CDR3nt: TGTGCCAGCAGCACCGACAGCTCTGGAAACACCATATATTTT
v_gene: TRBV11-1
d_gene: .
j_gene: TRBJ1-3
abundance: .

CDR3aa: CATSRVSGTQYF
CDR3nt: TGTGCCACCAGCAGAGTTAGCGGGACGCAGTATTTT
v_gene: TRBV15
d_gene: TRBD2
j_gene: TRBJ2-3
abundance: .

CDR3aa: CASSIGWENTEAFF
CDR3nt: TGTGCCAGTAGTATAGGGTGGGAGAACACTGAAGCTTTCTTT
v_gene: TRBV19
d_gene: .
j_gene: TRBJ1-1
abundance: .

CDR3aa: CASINGGGETQYF
CDR3nt: TGTGCCAGCATAAACGGGGGCGGAGAGACCCAGTACTTC
v_gene: TRBV28
d_gene: .
j_gene: TRBJ2-5
abundance: .

CDR3aa: CASSTGNYEQYF
CDR3nt: TGTGCCAGCAGCACCGGGAATTACGAGCAGTACTTC
v_gene: TRBV13
d_gene: .
j_gene: TRBJ2-7
abundance: .

CDR3aa: CASSLGRLAGDGEQFF
CDR3nt: TGTGCCAGCAGCTTGGGTCGACTAGCGGGAGATGGGGAGCAGTTCTTC
v_gene: TRBV5-4
d_gene: TRBD2
j_gene: TRBJ2-1
abundance: .

CDR3aa: CASSPGRGGLSPSTDTQYF
CDR3nt: TGTGCCAGCAGCCCGGGGCGGGGGGGCCTCTCTCCTAGCACAGATACGCAGTATTTT
v_gene: TRBV21-1
d_gene: .
j_gene: TRBJ2-3
abundance: .

CDR3aa: CASRDTEAFF
CDR3nt: TGTGCCAGCCGCGACACTGAAGCTTTCTTT
v_gene: TRBV28
d_gene: .
j_gene: TRBJ1-1
abundance: .

CDR3aa: CASRPPLSSGVETQYF
CDR3nt: TGTGCCAGTAGGCCACCTTTGTCTAGCGGGGTCGAGACCCAGTACTTC
v_gene: TRBV19
d_gene: TRBD2
j_gene: TRBJ2-5
abundance: .

CDR3aa: CASSATSGGTNEQFF
CDR3nt: TGTGCCAGCAGCGCTACTAGCGGGGGGACCAATGAGCAGTTCTTC
v_gene: TRBV9
d_gene: TRBD2
j_gene: TRBJ2-1
abundance: few

CDR3aa: CASSLGEQFF
CDR3nt: TGTGCCAGCAGTTTAGGTGAGCAGTTCTTC
v_gene: TRBV28
d_gene: .
j_gene: TRBJ2-1
abundance: once

CDR3aa: CASSVSRGYSPLHF
CDR3nt: TGTGCCAGCAGCGTATCCCGGGGATATTCACCCCTCCACTTT
v_gene: TRBV9
d_gene: .
j_gene: TRBJ1-6
abundance: .

CDR3aa: CASSLEEIGVGTEAFF
CDR3nt: TGCGCCAGCAGCCTAGAAGAGATTGGGGTTGGAACTGAAGCTTTCTTT
v_gene: TRBV5-1
d_gene: .
j_gene: TRBJ1-1
abundance: .

CDR3aa: CASSLVPGGEEKLFF
CDR3nt: TGTGCCAGCAGCTTAGTGCCAGGGGGGGAGGAAAAACTGTTTTTT
v_gene: TRBV7-8
d_gene: TRBD1
j_gene: TRBJ1-4
abundance: .

CDR3aa: CASSGPLIGGNTIYF
CDR3nt: TGTGCCAGCAGTGGGCCTTTAATCGGCGGAAACACCATATATTTT
v_gene: TRBV28
d_gene: .
j_gene: TRBJ1-3
abundance: .

CDR3aa: CASSPGQAAYEQYF
CDR3nt: TGTGCCAGCAGCCCGGGACAGGCCGCCTACGAGCAGTACTTC
v_gene: TRBV4-2
d_gene: TRBD1
j_gene: TRBJ2-7
abundance: .

CDR3aa: CASARNPRGQSSGNTIYF
CDR3nt: TGTGCCAGCGCCAGGAACCCTAGGGGCCAGTCGTCTGGAAACACCATATATTTT
v_gene: TRBV9
d_gene: .
j_gene: TRBJ1-3
abundance: .

CDR3aa: CASSSTGPTTNVLTF
CDR3nt: TGTGCCAGCAGCTCGACAGGGCCGACGACCAACGTCCTGACTTTC
v_gene: TRBV7-3
d_gene: TRBD1
j_gene: TRBJ2-6
abundance: .

CDR3aa: CASSARGSNQPQHF
CDR3nt: TGTGCCAGCAGCGCCAGGGGTAGCAATCAGCCCCAGCATTTT
v_gene: TRBV9
d_gene: .
j_gene: TRBJ1-5
abundance: few

CDR3aa: CASSLGGKDTQYF
CDR3nt: TGTGCCAGCAGTTTAGGTGGAAAGGATACGCAGTATTTT
v_gene: TRBV6-2/TRBV6-3
d_gene: .
j_gene: TRBJ2-3
abundance: .

CDR3aa: CASSVADRLAGDTIYF
CDR3nt: TGTGCCAGCAGCGTAGCCGACAGGCTGGCTGGTGACACCATATATTTT
v_gene: TRBV9
d_gene: .
j_gene: TRBJ1-3
abundance: .

CDR3aa: CASSPSDGTEAFF
CDR3nt: TGTGCCAGCAGCCCATCCGATGGGACTGAAGCTTTCTTT
v_gene: TRBV7-9
d_gene: .
j_gene: TRBJ1-1
abundance: .

CDR3aa: CASIKAPATGELFF
CDR3nt: TGTGCCAGCATAAAAGCGCCTGCCACCGGGGAGCTGTTTTTT
v_gene: TRBV2
d_gene: .
j_gene: TRBJ2-2
abundance: .